One and the same sample provided the 7 T cell receptor beta chains below, sequenced in a study of T cells in Graves' hyperthyroidism and ophthalmopathy (dated by TCRdb to between 2018 and 2021). Library generation was performed with multiplex PCR. Sequenced on an Illumina HiSeq 2000. TCR beta CDR3 regions were amplified from RNA transcripts. For the first round of RT-PCR on the TCR CDR3, the HTBI primer set was used together with the Qiagen OneStep RT-PCR kit. Using fastp trimming at Q25 and MiXCR clonotype assembly, TCRdb reanalyzed the public sequencing data and kept in-frame beta chains. Under each unique CDR3 protein, matching rows form one entry showing the most common genes and DNA. The sample table shows under 350,000 distinct CDR3 sequences, and roughly 13% are seen once. The top ten constitute approximately 7.9% of the sample. The specimen was blood. The receptors were gathered from a woman aged 40 to 50 with Graves' hyperthyroidism.

The chain combines TRBV2 with TRBJ1-3; D gene uncertain. Trimming pared 1 base from V and 0 bases from J, leaving 7 bases between. Germline V gives CDR1 SNHLY, CDR2 FYNNEI. The CDR3 sequence is 15 residues long. CDR3 coding DNA: TGTGCCAGCAGTGAAGACGGATTCTCTGGAAACACCATATATTTT. Its protein product is CASSEDGFSGNTIYF. The variable domain in full, completed from reference TRBV2 and TRBJ1-3, reads EPEVTQTPSHQVTQMGQEVILRCVPISNHLYFYWYRQILGQKVEFLVSFYNNEISEKSEIFDDQFSVERPDGSNFTLKIRSTKLEDSAMYFCASSEDGFSGNTIYFGEGSWLTVV.

This clonotype was observed at least ten times. The V gene is TRBV2, the J gene TRBJ1-4, with 8 positions matching TRBD1. V trimming: 6 bases; J trimming: 4 bases; junction bases outside the gene matches: 1. The CDR3 length is 13 residues. Germline V gene lookup returns CDR1 SNHLY and CDR2 FYNNEI. The CDR3 loop reads CASRDRVNEKLFF. CDR3 sequence (DNA): TGTGCCAGCAGGGACAGGGTTAATGAAAAACTGTTTTTT.

Many counts were recorded for this clonotype. The chain has TRBV24-1 and TRBJ1-5; D unclear. The CDR3 runs 14 residues. The V gene's germline CDR1 is KGHDR and CDR2 SFDVKD. V lost 4 bases and J 5 bases, leaving 11 bases between the germline ends. CDR3 nucleotides: TGTGCCACCAGTGACGATAAGCCGCATCAGCCCCAGCATTTT. Amino acids: CATSDDKPHQPQHF.

In its sample, this clonotype was seen many times. V usage is TRBV11-3 and J usage is TRBJ2-1; D unclear. Germline V CDR1 and CDR2: SGHNT, YENEEA. Trimming cost V 0 bases and J 10 bases, with 10 bases left between them. This CDR3 has 13 residues. CDR3: CASSLDSPNEQFF. The CDR3 nucleotides are TGTGCCAGCAGCTTAGATTCCCCCAACGAGCAGTTCTTC.

This clonotype was counted ten times or more. The CDR3 bases are TGTGCCAGCAGTTTCTCTAGCGGGAGCGGCGAGCAGTACTTC. It translates to CASSFSSGSGEQYF. The chain employs TRBV27 and TRBJ2-7, with TRBD2 matching 10 bases. The V gene end was trimmed by 3 bases and the J gene end by 6 bases; junction bases not matched to a gene: 5. The CDR3 has 14 amino acids. The germline CDR1 and CDR2 sequences are MNHEY and SMNVEV (reference sequence).

The table lists this clonotype with many counts. The V gene is TRBV20-1, the J gene TRBJ2-7; TRBD1 agrees at 10 bases. The CDR3 is 14 amino acids. Trimming took 5 bases from V and 5 from J; bases not matched to a gene: 9. CDR1 and CDR2 (germline): DFQATT, SNEGSKA (reference sequence). The CDR3 reads CSADPPGQGNEQYF. For the CDR3, the DNA is TGCAGTGCTGATCCACCGGGACAGGGGAACGAGCAGTACTTC.

This clonotype was detected ten times or more. For the CDR3, the DNA is TGTGCCAGCAGTTTTTATAGCTCCTACAATGAGCAGTTCTTC. It encodes CASSFYSSYNEQFF. J is TRBJ2-1 and V is TRBV27; D gene unclear. The germline V gene has CDR1 MNHEY and CDR2 SMNVEV (reference sequence). CDR3 length: 14 amino acids. With 3 bases removed from V and 0 bases from J, the gap between germline ends came to 6 bases.